The present TCR beta chain was sequenced within a study of a mutant IDH1 vaccine in newly diagnosed glioma. In the study overall: Mean patient age was roughly 43 years; around 60% were male and roughly 38% female.

As concerns this clone: Its cognate antigen is unknown.

Time point meaning: week 5, during vaccination. Vaccine doses each comprised 300 ug of mutant IDH1 20-mer peptide, with topical imiquimod. The assay was immunoSEQ multiplex PCR, and TCRdb's table has in-frame clones only and misses some. Among 50,000 or so clones listed, around 80% were seen once. The CDR3 runs 16 residues. The V end lost 5 bases, the J end lost 8 bases, and 22 bases lay between the germline ends. CDR1 SGHVS and CDR2 FNYEAQ come from the germline V gene. The J gene is TRBJ2-1, the V gene TRBV7-6, with D tentatively TRBD2 (5 bases). The sequenced sample was PBMCs, obtained from a glioma patient whose treatment included an IDH1 peptide vaccine. The TCR sequence derives from a woman in her thirties or forties with glioma. CDR3 in DNA: TGTGCCAGCAGCGGGAGAGTAGCCGGAGCACCCCATGAGCAGTTCTTC. Translated, it gives CASSGRVAGAPHEQFF. Looking up the rest from reference TRBV7-6 and TRBJ2-1 gives the full variable domain: GAGVSQSPRYKVTKRGQDVALRCDPISGHVSLYWYRQALGQGPEFLTYFNYEAQQDKSGLPNDRFSAERPEGSISTLTIQRTEQRDSAMYRCASSGRVAGAPHEQFFGPGTRLTVL.